The sample holds a few counts of the clone carrying this TCR beta chain. J lost 1 base, V lost 4 bases, and 5 bases had no gene match. Per the germline V gene, CDR1 is LNHDA and CDR2 is SQIVND (reference sequence). CDR3 length: 15 residues. The data were obtained in a study of blood T cell repertoires in COVID-19. Study overall: COVID-19 samples collected from the United States, Italy and Spain covered acute and convalescent phases. T cells, B-cell-depleted T cells, or PBMCs supplied cDNA or gDNA.

In the study's own analysis: Nucleated cell counts were estimated from reference gene primer amplification. Produced via immunoSEQ multiplex PCR; TCRdb's table is partial and in-frame only. That table supplies the V and J calls and clone size; D and trimming were determined from the DNA. The sample carries about 33,000 clones, roughly 78% recorded once. The source is a man between 65 and 79 years old with acute or convalescent COVID-19. The chain carries TRBV19 and TRBJ1-2; 8 positions agree with TRBD1. Material: peripheral blood. The CDR3 spells CASSTRQGSNYGYTF. In DNA, the CDR3 is TGTGCCAGTAGTACCCGACAGGGGAGTAACTATGGCTACACCTTC.